This T cell receptor beta chain was identified during a study of blood T cell repertoires in COVID-19 (dated by TCRdb to the early 2020s). Describing the broader study: Collaborator samples came from the United States, Italy and Spain and covered acute and convalescent phases of COVID-19. The sample metadata nearly always contained a de-identified subject ID, COVID-19 status, age in years and sex. The repertoires were released in a freely available public database intended as a resource for research on the immune response to SARS-CoV-2. Where available, HLA class I and class II types were obtained from metadata supplied by the sample provider rather than from assay-based typing. The samples were drawn from the first 160 participants of the ongoing ImmuneRACE study and from 1,254 subjects provided by 6 global collaborators. The dataset comprised deeply sampled blood TCRbeta repertoires from subjects exposed to, actively infected with, or recovered from COVID-19. The material from the prospective study consisted of cDNA or gDNA derived from T cells, B-cell-depleted T cells, or PBMCs.

For this chain, trimming is 0 bases at the V end and 8 bases at the J end, and the number of junction bases without a gene match is 6. The CDR3 measures 16 amino acids from cysteine to phenylalanine. Just the 48-base CDR3 DNA is kept, in frame starting at base 1. According to the germline V gene, CDR1 reads MGHRA and CDR2 reads YSYEKL. Paper-wide results and their limitations: How much clinical and demographic metadata was included differed by source and by participant, and the metadata was provided uncurated.

Collaborating institutions collected whole blood in K2EDTA tubes following their own protocols. For TCRbeta analysis, collaborators shipped samples in one of three forms: frozen whole blood, isolated PBMCs, or DNA extracted from either of those sample types. TCRbeta CDR3 regions were amplified from genomic DNA using the immunoSEQ Assay, a bias-controlled multiplex PCR. The paper's processing steps were these. Within the assay, amplification of reference gene primers was used to estimate how many nucleated cells each sample contained. Sequence reads were collapsed and filtered to measure the absolute abundance of every unique TCRbeta CDR3 rearrangement. For each sample, productive Simpson clonality was calculated as the square root of Simpson's diversity index across productive rearrangements. Not all clones reach the TCRdb copy of this immuneACCESS table, which keeps in-frame sequences only. Checked studies attribute under half of the gap to unresolved V genes and leave the rest unexplained. V, J and clone size are taken as reported in that table, and D and trimming were inferred from the DNA itself. This sample holds around 150,000 clones; approximately 84% were observed only once. Of the sample, 20% to 25% falls within the top ten clones.

Concerning this clone: The antigen it binds to is not known. No clone much larger than this one lies a single base away; base qualities are absent.

This chain is built from TRBV4-1 and TRBJ1-4; 10 nucleotides in the junction match TRBD1. The sample comprised peripheral blood. This clonotype was sampled from an elderly woman with acute or convalescent COVID-19. The CDR3 protein: CASSQDRDRGREKLFF. The bases are TGCGCCAGCAGCCAAGACCGGGACAGGGGCAGAGAAAAACTGTTTTTT.